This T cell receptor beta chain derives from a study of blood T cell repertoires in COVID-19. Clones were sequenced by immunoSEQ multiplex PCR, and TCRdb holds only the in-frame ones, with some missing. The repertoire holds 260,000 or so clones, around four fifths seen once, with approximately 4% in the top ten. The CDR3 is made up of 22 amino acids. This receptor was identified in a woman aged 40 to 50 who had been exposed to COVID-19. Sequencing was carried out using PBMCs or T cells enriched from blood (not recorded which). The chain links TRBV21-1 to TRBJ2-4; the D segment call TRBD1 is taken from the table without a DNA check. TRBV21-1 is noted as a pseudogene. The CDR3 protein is CASSKEGSQKKRDRGLVDIQYF. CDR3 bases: TGTGCCAGCAGCAAAGAAGGGAGTCAAAAAAAGCGGGACAGGGGGCTTGTGGACATTCAGTACTTC.